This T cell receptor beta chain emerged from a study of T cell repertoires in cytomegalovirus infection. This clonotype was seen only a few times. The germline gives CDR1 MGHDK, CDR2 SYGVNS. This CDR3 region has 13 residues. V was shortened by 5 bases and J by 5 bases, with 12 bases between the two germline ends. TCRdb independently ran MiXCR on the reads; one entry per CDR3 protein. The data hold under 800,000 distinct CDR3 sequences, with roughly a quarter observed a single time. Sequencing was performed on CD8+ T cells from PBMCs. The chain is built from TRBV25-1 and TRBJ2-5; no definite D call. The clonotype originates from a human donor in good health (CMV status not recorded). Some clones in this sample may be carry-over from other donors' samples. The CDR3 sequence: CASSPNTAETQYF. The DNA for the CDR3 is TGTGCCAGCAGTCCTAATACGGCGGAGACCCAGTACTTC.